One sample yielded the 2 T cell receptor beta chains listed below, sequenced in a study of blood T cell repertoires in COVID-19 (dated by TCRdb to 2019 to 2021). The library came from the immunoSEQ multiplex PCR assay. The clones in this table, taken by TCRdb from immuneACCESS, are in-frame only. Not every clone is retained; where verified, under half of the shortfall comes from an unresolved V gene, and the cause of the rest is unknown. The sample profile shows roughly 200,000 clones; around nine tenths of them were found once. In total, the top ten clones hold roughly 0.56% of the sample. Input material: peripheral blood. These receptors originate from a man aged 45-65 years with acute or convalescent COVID-19.

CDR3 sequence: CASSRDRGIYEQYF. The CDR3 region has the DNA TGTGCCAGCAGCCGTGACAGGGGAATTTACGAGCAGTACTTC. J is TRBJ2-7 and V is TRBV7-9; 8 bases are a match to TRBD1. Germline V gene sequence: CDR1 SEHNR, CDR2 FQNEAQ (reference sequence). This CDR3 has 14 amino acids. The junction had 7 bases not matched to a gene; V was cut back by 5 bases and J by 4 bases. Variable domain in full (rest from reference TRBV7-9 and TRBJ2-7): DTGVSQNPRHKITKRGQNVTFRCDPISEHNRLYWYRQTLGQGPEFLTYFQNEAQLEKSRLLSDRFSAERPKGSFSTLEIQRTEQGDSAMYLCASSRDRGIYEQYFGPGTRLTVT.

The V call is TRBV28, the J call TRBJ1-2; 12 nucleotides agree with TRBD1. The V and J ends lost 4 bases and 7 bases, in that order; junction bases with no gene match: 4. The germline CDR1 and CDR2 sequences are MDHEN and SYDVKM. This CDR3 is 14 amino acids long. CDR3 sequence reads: CASSWGDRGLGYTF. CDR3 coding DNA: TGTGCCAGCAGTTGGGGGGACAGGGGGCTTGGCTACACCTTC.